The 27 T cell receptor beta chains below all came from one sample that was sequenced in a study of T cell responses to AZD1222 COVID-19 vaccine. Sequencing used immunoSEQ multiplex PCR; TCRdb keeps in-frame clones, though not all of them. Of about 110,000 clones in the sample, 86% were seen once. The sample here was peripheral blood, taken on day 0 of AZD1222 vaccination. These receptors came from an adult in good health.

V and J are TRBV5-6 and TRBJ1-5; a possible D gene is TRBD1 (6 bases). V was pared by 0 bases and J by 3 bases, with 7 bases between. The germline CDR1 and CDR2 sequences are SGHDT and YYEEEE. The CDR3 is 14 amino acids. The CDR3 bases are TGTGCCAGCAGCTTGGGGGACAACAATCAGCCCCAGCATTTT. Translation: CASSLGDNNQPQHF.

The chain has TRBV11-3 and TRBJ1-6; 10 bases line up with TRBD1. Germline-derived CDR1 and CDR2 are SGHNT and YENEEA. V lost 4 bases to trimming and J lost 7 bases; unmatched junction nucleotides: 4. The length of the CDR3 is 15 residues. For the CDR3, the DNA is TGTGCCAGCAGCTCGGGACAGGGGCTAAATTCACCCCTCCACTTT. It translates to CASSSGQGLNSPLHF.

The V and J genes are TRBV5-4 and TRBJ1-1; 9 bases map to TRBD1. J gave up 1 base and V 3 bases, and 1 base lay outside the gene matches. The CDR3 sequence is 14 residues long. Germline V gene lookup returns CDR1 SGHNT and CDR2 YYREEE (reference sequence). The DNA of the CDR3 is TGTGCCAGCAGCTGGGGACAGGGGAACACTGAAGCTTTCTTT. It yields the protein CASSWGQGNTEAFF.

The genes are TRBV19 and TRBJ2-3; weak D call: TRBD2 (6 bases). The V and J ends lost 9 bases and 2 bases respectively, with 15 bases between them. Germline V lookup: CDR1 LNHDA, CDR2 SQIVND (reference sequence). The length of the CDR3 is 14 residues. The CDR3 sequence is CASDAGLNTDTQYF. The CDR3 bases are TGTGCCAGCGATGCGGGATTGAACACAGATACGCAGTATTTT.

As DNA, the CDR3 is TGCGCCAGCAGCTTGGGTTCTAGCGGGGGGGCGTTTGAGCAGTTCTTC. Protein: CASSLGSSGGAFEQFF. The gene calls are TRBV5-1 and TRBJ2-1; the match to TRBD2 covers 12 bases. Germline CDR1 is SGHRS and CDR2 is YFSETQ. V shed 0 bases and J 9 bases; nucleotides not matched to a gene: 7. The CDR3 covers 16 residues.

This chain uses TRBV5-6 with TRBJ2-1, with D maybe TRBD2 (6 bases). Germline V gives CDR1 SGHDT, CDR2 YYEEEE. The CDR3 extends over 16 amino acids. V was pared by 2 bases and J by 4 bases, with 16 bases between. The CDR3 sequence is CASSFGGRGVYNEQFF. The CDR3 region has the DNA TGTGCCAGCAGCTTTGGAGGGCGGGGAGTTTACAATGAGCAGTTCTTC.

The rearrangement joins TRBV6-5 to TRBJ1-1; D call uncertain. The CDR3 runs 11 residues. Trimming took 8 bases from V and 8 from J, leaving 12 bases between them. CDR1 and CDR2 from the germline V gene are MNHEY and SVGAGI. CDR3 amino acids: CASGLGGEAFF. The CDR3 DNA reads TGTGCCAGCGGCCTTGGAGGGGAAGCTTTCTTT.

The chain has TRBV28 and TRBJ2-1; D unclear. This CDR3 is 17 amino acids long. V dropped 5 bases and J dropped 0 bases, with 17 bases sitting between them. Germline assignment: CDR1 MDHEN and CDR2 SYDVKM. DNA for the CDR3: TGTGCCAGCAGTACTGCCAGTGACGGGTCCTCCTACAATGAGCAGTTCTTC. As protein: CASSTASDGSSYNEQFF.

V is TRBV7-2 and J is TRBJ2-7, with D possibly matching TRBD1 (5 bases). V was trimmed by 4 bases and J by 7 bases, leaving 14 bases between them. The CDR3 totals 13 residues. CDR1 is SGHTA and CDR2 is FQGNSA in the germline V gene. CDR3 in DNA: TGTGCCAGCAGCTCCCAACTCAAGGGGGAGCAGTACTTC. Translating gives CASSSQLKGEQYF. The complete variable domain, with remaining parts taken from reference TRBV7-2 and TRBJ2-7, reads GAGVSQSPSNKVTEKGKDVELRCDPISGHTALYWYRQSLGQGLEFLIYFQGNSAPDKSGLPSDRFSAERTGGSVSTLTIQRTQQEDSAVYLCASSSQLKGEQYFGPGTRLTVT.

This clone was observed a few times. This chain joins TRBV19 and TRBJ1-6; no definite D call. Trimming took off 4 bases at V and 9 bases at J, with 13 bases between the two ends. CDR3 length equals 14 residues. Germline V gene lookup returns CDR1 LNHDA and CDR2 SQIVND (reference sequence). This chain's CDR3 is CASSTHSVGSPLHF. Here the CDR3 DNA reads TGTGCCAGTAGTACTCACTCAGTCGGTTCACCCCTCCACTTT.

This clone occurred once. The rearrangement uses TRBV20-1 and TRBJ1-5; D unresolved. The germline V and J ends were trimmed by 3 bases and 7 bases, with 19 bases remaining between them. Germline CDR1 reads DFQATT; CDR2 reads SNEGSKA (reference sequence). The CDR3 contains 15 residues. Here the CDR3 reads CSASEVRREKQPQHF. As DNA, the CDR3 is TGCAGTGCTAGTGAGGTTAGGAGGGAGAAGCAGCCCCAGCATTTT.

CDR3 region: CASSPRTVGNTIYF. CDR3 DNA: TGTGCCAGCAGCCCACGGACAGTCGGAAACACCATATATTTT. The J gene is TRBJ1-3, the V gene TRBV3-1 (or the pseudogene TRBV3-2); TRBD1 might be the D (6 bases). The germline V and J ends were trimmed by 4 bases and 4 bases, with 11 bases remaining between them. Germline V gives CDR1 LGHDT, CDR2 YNNKEL (reference sequence). The CDR3 spans 14 residues.

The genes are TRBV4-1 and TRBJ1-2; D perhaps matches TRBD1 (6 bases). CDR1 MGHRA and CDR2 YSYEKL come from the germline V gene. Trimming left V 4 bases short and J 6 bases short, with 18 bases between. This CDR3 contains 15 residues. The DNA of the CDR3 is TGCGCCAGCAGCCTAGGTCGGGGGGCGGCTGATGGCTACACCTTC. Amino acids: CASSLGRGAADGYTF.

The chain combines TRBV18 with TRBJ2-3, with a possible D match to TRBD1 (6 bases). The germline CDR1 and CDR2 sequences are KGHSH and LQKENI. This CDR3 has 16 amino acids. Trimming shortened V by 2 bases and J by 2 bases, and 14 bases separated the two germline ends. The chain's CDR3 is CASSPDTGQNTDTQYF. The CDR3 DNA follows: TGTGCCAGCTCACCAGACACAGGACAGAACACAGATACGCAGTATTTT.

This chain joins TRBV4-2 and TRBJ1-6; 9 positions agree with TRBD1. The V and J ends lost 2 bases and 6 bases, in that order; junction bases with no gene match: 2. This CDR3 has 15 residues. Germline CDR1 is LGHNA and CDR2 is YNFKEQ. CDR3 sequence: CASSQTDRGNSPLHF. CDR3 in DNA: TGTGCCAGCAGCCAAACGGACAGGGGTAATTCACCCCTCCACTTT.

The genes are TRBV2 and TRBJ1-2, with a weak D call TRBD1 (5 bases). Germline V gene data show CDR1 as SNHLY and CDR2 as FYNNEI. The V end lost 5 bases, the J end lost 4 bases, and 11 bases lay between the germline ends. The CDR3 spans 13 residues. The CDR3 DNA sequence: TGTGCCAGCAGTAGCAGGGAGGGCTATGGCTACACCTTC. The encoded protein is CASSSREGYGYTF.

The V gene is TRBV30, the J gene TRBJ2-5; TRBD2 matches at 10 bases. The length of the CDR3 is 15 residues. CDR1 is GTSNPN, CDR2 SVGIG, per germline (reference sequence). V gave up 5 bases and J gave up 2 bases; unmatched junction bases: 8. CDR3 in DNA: TGTGCCTGGGAGCCCGGGACTAGCGTACAAGAGACCCAGTACTTC. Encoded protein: CAWEPGTSVQETQYF.

The CDR3, as DNA: TGTGCCTTTTCTTCAGGGGGGGATGAAAAACTGTTTTTT. Translated, it gives CAFSSGGDEKLFF. The chain carries TRBV30 and TRBJ1-4, with 7 bases matching TRBD1. Germline loops: CDR1 GTSNPN, CDR2 SVGIG (reference sequence). The trim removed 7 bases at V and 6 bases at J, leaving 8 bases unmatched. The CDR3 is 13 amino acids.

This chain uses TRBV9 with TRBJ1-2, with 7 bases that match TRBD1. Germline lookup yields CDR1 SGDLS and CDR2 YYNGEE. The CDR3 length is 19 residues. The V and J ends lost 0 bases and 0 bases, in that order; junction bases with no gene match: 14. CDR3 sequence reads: CASSVVPRFKGAPNYGYTF. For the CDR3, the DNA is TGTGCCAGCAGCGTAGTCCCCCGGTTTAAGGGGGCGCCTAACTATGGCTACACCTTC. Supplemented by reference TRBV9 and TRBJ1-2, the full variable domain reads DSGVTQTPKHLITATGQRVTLRCSPRSGDLSVYWYQQSLDQGLQFLIQYYNGEERAKGNILERFSAQQFPDLHSELNLSSLELGDSALYFCASSVVPRFKGAPNYGYTFGSGTRLTVV.

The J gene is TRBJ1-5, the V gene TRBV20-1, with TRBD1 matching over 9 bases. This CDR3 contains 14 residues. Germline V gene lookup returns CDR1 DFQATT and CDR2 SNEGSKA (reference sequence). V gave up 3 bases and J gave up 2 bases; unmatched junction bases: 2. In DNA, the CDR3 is TGCAGTGCTAGTTGGGACAGGGGCAATCAGCCCCAGCATTTT. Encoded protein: CSASWDRGNQPQHF.

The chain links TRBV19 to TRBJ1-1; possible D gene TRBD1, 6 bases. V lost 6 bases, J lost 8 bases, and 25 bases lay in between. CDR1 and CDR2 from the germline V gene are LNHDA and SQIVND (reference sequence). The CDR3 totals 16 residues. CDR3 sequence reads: CASRSSRTDRSPEAFF. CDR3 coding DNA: TGTGCCAGTAGGTCTTCCCGGACAGACCGTTCGCCCGAAGCTTTCTTT.

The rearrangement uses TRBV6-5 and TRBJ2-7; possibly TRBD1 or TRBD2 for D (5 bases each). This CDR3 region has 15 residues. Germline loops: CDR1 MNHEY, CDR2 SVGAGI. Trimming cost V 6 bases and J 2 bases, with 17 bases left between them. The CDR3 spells CASSPQEGLAYEQYF. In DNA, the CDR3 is TGTGCCAGCAGCCCGCAAGAGGGGCTCGCCTACGAGCAGTACTTC.

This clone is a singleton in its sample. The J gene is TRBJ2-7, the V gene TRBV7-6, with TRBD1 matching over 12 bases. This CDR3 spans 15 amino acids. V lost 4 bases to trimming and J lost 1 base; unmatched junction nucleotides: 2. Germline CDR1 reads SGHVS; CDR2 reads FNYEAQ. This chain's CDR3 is CASSWGQGASYEQYF. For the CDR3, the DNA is TGTGCCAGCAGCTGGGGACAGGGGGCATCCTACGAGCAGTACTTC.

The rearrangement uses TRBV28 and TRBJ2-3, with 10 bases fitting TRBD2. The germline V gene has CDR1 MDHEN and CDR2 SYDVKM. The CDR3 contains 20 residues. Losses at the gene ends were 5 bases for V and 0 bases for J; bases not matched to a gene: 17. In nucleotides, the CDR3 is TGTGCCAGCAGTACACTATCCCTAGCGGGGGCTCCGATTAGCACAGATACGCAGTATTTT. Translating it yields CASSTLSLAGAPISTDTQYF. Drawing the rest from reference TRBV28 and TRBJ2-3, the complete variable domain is DVKVTQSSRYLVKRTGEKVFLECVQDMDHENMFWYRQDPGLGLRLIYFSYDVKMKEKGDIPEGYSVSREKKERFSLILESASTNQTSMYLCASSTLSLAGAPISTDTQYFGPGTRLTVL.

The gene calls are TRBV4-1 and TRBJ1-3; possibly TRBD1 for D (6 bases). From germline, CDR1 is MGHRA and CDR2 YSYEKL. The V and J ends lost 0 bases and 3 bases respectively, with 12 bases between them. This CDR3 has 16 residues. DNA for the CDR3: TGCGCCAGCAGCCAAGATCAAGGGGGTCTTGGAAACACCATATATTTT. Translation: CASSQDQGGLGNTIYF.

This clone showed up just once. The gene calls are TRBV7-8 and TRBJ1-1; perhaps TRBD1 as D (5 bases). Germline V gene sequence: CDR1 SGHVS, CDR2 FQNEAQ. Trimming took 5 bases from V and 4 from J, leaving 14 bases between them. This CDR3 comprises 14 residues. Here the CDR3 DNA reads TGTGCCAGCAGCCCCCGGCAGGGAGCCACTGAAGCTTTCTTT. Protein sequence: CASSPRQGATEAFF. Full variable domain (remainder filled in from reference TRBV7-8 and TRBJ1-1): GAGVSQSPRYKVAKRGQDVALRCDPISGHVSLFWYQQALGQGPEFLTYFQNEAQLDKSGLPSDRFFAERPEGSVSTLKIQRTQQEDSAVYLCASSPRQGATEAFFGQGTRLTVV.

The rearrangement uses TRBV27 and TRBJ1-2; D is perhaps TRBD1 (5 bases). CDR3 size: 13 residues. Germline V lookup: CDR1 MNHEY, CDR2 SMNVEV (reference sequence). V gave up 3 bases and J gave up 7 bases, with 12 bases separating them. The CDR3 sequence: CASSFTQGGGYTF. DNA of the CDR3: TGTGCCAGCAGTTTTACCCAGGGTGGTGGCTACACCTTC.